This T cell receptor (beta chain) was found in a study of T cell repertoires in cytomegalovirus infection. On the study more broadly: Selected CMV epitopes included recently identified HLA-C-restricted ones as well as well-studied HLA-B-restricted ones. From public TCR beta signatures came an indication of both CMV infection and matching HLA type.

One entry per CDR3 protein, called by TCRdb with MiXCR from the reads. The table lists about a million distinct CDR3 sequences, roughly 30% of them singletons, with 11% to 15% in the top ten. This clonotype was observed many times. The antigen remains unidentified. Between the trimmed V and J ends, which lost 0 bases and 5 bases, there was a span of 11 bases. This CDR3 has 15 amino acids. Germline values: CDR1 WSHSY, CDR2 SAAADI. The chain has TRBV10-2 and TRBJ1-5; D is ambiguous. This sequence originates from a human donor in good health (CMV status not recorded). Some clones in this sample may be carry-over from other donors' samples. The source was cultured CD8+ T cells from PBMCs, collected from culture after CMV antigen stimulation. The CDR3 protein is CASSESSGEDQPQHF. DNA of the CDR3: TGCGCCAGCAGTGAGTCGTCGGGAGAGGATCAGCCCCAGCATTTT.